The 18 T cell receptor beta chains below all came from one sample that was sequenced in a study of T cells in Graves' hyperthyroidism and ophthalmopathy. Amplification targeted TCR beta CDR3 regions from RNA transcripts. RT-PCR in the first round (using the HTBI primer set) targeted the TCR CDR3. TCRdb processed the multiplex PCR reads anew with MiXCR; each CDR3 protein has one entry. This table holds 540,000 or so distinct CDR3 sequences, about a sixth found once. Material: blood. Receptors were obtained from a woman in her thirties with Graves' hyperthyroidism.

In this sample, this clonotype turned up a few times. A much larger clone differs from this one at a single base, so this may be a read error. The CDR3, as DNA: TGTGCCAGCGGAGTAGCGGGAGGGCCGGGGGATACGCAGTATTTT. It yields the protein CASGVAGGPGDTQYF. The chain couples TRBV2 to TRBJ2-3; TRBD2 agrees at 11 bases. This CDR3 comprises 15 residues. Trimming removed 8 bases from V and 6 bases from J; junction bases left unmatched: 10. CDR1 and CDR2 from the germline V gene are SNHLY and FYNNEI.

This clonotype occurred many times. V is TRBV28 and J is TRBJ2-7, with 7 bases aligning to TRBD2. CDR1 MDHEN and CDR2 SYDVKM come from the germline V gene. V shed 4 bases and J 6 bases; nucleotides not matched to a gene: 3. The CDR3 contains 12 residues. The CDR3 loop is CASSWAGVEQYF. CDR3 nucleotides: TGTGCCAGCAGTTGGGCGGGGGTCGAGCAGTACTTC.

This clonotype was detected ten times or more. The chain uses TRBV11-2 and TRBJ1-2; a weak D match, TRBD1 (6 bases). In germline, CDR1 is SGHAT, CDR2 FQNNGV. V lost 7 bases and J lost 4, with 10 bases in between. There are 12 residues in the CDR3. CDR3 region: CASTSDSYGYTF. The CDR3 region has the DNA TGTGCCAGCACCTCGGACAGCTATGGCTACACCTTC.

The CDR3 DNA reads as TGTGCCAGCAGTTACGCGGAGGGGGCAGTTGAGCAGTTCTTC. It encodes CASSYAEGAVEQFF. The rearrangement uses TRBV6-5 and TRBJ2-1; perhaps TRBD1 as D (7 bases). The CDR3 is 14 residues long. V lost 2 bases and J 9 bases, leaving 14 bases between the germline ends. Germline CDR1 reads MNHEY; CDR2 reads SVGAGI.

This clonotype occurred many times. V is TRBV28 and J is TRBJ2-1, with 7 nucleotides matching TRBD1. V lost 7 bases to trimming and J lost 8 bases; unmatched junction nucleotides: 14. The CDR3 is 15 residues long. Germline lookup yields CDR1 MDHEN and CDR2 SYDVKM. Written as DNA, the CDR3 is TGTGCCAGCAAACCACAGGGGATGGTAATCGATGAGCAGTTCTTC. Encoded protein: CASKPQGMVIDEQFF.

This chain uses TRBV9 with TRBJ2-1; 8 positions match TRBD2. Germline V lookup: CDR1 SGDLS, CDR2 YYNGEE. The V gene end was trimmed by 0 bases and the J gene end by 7 bases; junction bases not matched to a gene: 6. The CDR3 loop spans 15 amino acids. CDR3 DNA: TGTGCCAGCAGCGTAGATAGCGGGGAGGGGAATGAGCAGTTCTTC. Its translation: CASSVDSGEGNEQFF.

In its sample, this clonotype was seen a few times. The chain is built from TRBV9 and TRBJ1-4; a weak D match, TRBD1 (5 bases). Per the germline V gene, CDR1 is SGDLS and CDR2 is YYNGEE. The CDR3 consists of 15 residues. The V and J ends lost 3 bases and 6 bases respectively, with 15 bases between them. As DNA, the CDR3 is TGTGCCAGCAGCGAGCGGGACGGGATTTATGAAAAACTGTTTTTT. It yields the protein CASSERDGIYEKLFF. The whole variable domain, remainder taken from reference TRBV9 and TRBJ1-4, is DSGVTQTPKHLITATGQRVTLRCSPRSGDLSVYWYQQSLDQGLQFLIQYYNGEERAKGNILERFSAQQFPDLHSELNLSSLELGDSALYFCASSERDGIYEKLFFGSGTQLSVL.

This clonotype was detected ten times or more. The chain is built from TRBV11-2 and TRBJ1-1, with a tentative D call TRBD1 (5 bases). This CDR3 comprises 13 residues. Trimming cost V 1 base and J 4 bases, with 7 bases left between them. Germline CDR1 SGHAT, CDR2 FQNNGV. The CDR3 nucleotides are TGTGCCAGCAGCTTAGGGGACCCCACTGAAGCTTTCTTT. Amino acids: CASSLGDPTEAFF.

The CDR3 spells CASNPDRTQPQHF. As DNA, the CDR3 is TGTGCCAGTAACCCGGACCGGACTCAGCCCCAGCATTTT. This chain links TRBV10-3 with TRBJ1-5; D gene unclear. Germline V gives CDR1 ENHRY, CDR2 SYGVKD. The germline V and J ends were trimmed by 10 bases and 6 bases, with 16 bases remaining between them. This CDR3 spans 13 amino acids.

This clonotype was recorded at least ten times. The chain links TRBV10-2 to TRBJ2-7, with D possibly matching TRBD1 (6 bases). V lost 1 base to trimming and J lost 2 bases, with 9 bases between them. Germline CDR1 WSHSY, CDR2 SAAADI. CDR3 length: 14 residues. The CDR3 coding sequence is TGCGCCAGCAGTGAGTTAGGGGGAGCCTACGAGCAGTACTTC. It codes for CASSELGGAYEQYF.

This clonotype was seen a few times. The chain joins TRBV2 to TRBJ2-4, with 10 bases lining up with TRBD2. This CDR3 has 15 residues. V dropped 6 bases and J dropped 5; count of bases not matched to a gene: 7. In germline, CDR1 is SNHLY, CDR2 FYNNEI. CDR3 in amino acids: CASRALAGDENIQYF. The CDR3 nucleotides are TGTGCCAGCAGGGCCCTAGCGGGAGACGAAAACATTCAGTACTTC.

The V and J genes are TRBV27 and TRBJ2-7; D perhaps matches TRBD2 (6 bases). V was clipped by 6 bases and J by 0 bases, with 12 bases between them. Germline V gene lookup returns CDR1 MNHEY and CDR2 SMNVEV (reference sequence). The CDR3 has 14 amino acids. CDR3 coding DNA: TGTGCCAGCAGGGGGCTGGGACTCTCCTACGAGCAGTACTTC. Its protein product is CASRGLGLSYEQYF.

The J gene is TRBJ1-3, the V gene TRBV5-1, with unresolved D. Germline values: CDR1 SGHRS, CDR2 YFSETQ. This CDR3 is 15 amino acids long. V lost 3 bases and J 0 bases, leaving 10 bases between the germline ends. CDR3 amino acids: CASSSLAVSGNTIYF. In nucleotides, the CDR3 is TGCGCCAGCAGCTCGCTGGCCGTCTCTGGAAACACCATATATTTT. The full variable domain, with the rest looked up from reference TRBV5-1 and TRBJ1-3, is KAGVTQTPRYLIKTRGQQVTLSCSPISGHRSVSWYQQTPGQGLQFLFEYFSETQRNKGNFPGRFSGRQFSNSRSEMNVSTLELGDSALYLCASSSLAVSGNTIYFGEGSWLTVV.

This clonotype was counted only a few times. The gene calls are TRBV27 and TRBJ2-3; a possible D gene is TRBD2 (5 bases). Deletions cut 8 bases from V and 3 bases from J, with 12 bases between. The CDR3 contains 13 residues. CDR1 and CDR2 from the germline V gene are MNHEY and SMNVEV (reference sequence). This CDR3 is CASHEGVTDTQYF. DNA of the CDR3: TGTGCCAGCCACGAGGGTGTAACAGATACGCAGTATTTT.

This clonotype was detected a few times. The J gene is TRBJ1-2, the V gene TRBV30; unclear D gene. V was clipped by 0 bases and J by 6 bases, with 8 bases between them. The CDR3 length is 12 residues. Per germline, CDR1 GTSNPN and CDR2 SVGIG (reference sequence). The CDR3 DNA follows: TGTGCCTGGAGTGTAGTGACGAATGGCTACACCTTC. Its protein is CAWSVVTNGYTF.

This clonotype was seen at least ten times. This chain joins TRBV20-1 and TRBJ2-1; the D gene is possibly TRBD2 (5 bases). V shed 0 bases and J shed 9 bases, with 12 bases lying between them. Per germline, CDR1 DFQATT and CDR2 SNEGSKA (reference sequence). CDR3 length: 13 residues. The CDR3 is CSARDGLAAEQFF. The CDR3 DNA reads TGCAGTGCTAGAGATGGGCTAGCCGCTGAGCAGTTCTTC.

In this sample, this clonotype turned up a few times. The chain has TRBV5-8 and TRBJ1-2; D not certain. The CDR3 consists of 14 residues. CDR1 SGHTS and CDR2 YDEGEE come from the germline V gene. The V gene lost 4 bases and the J gene lost 2 bases, with 12 bases spanning the gap. The CDR3 DNA reads TGTGCCAGCAGCCCTACCGAGGGAAACTATGGCTACACCTTC. Its translation: CASSPTEGNYGYTF.

Regarding this clonotype: The junction shows a germline mismatch at one end, possibly a read error. The chain combines TRBV5-1 with TRBJ2-1; 8 positions match TRBD2. CDR1 is SGHRS, CDR2 YFSETQ, per germline. The length of the CDR3 is 20 residues. CDR3 in amino acids: CASSFGLRRLATSWYNKQFF. CDR3 DNA sequence: TGCGCCAGCAGCTTCGGGCTAAGGAGACTAGCGACCTCGTGGTACAATAAGCAGTTCTTC.